The 20 T cell receptor beta chains below come from one sample, sequenced in a study of cytomegalovirus exposure and HLA in healthy donors. The study ran its PCR with 60 Vbeta and 13 Jbeta primers. Only in-frame clones appear in the TCRdb table, and some are missing; sequencing was by immunoSEQ multiplex PCR. The sample has about 160,000 clones; more than 65% are singletons. Source material: PBMCs. Every receptor here comes from a woman in her forties or fifties in good health and CMV-seronegative.

This chain connects TRBV18 to TRBJ2-3; D may be TRBD2 (7 bases). CDR1 is KGHSH, CDR2 LQKENI, per germline. The ends were cut back, 3 bases at V and 4 bases at J, with 17 bases in the middle. This CDR3 contains 16 residues. The chain's CDR3 is CASSPRGRGGPDTQYF. The CDR3 DNA reads TGTGCCAGCTCACCCCGTGGAAGGGGGGGCCCAGATACGCAGTATTTT.

The rearrangement links TRBV9 to TRBJ2-3; 7 positions agree with TRBD1. The CDR3 spans 17 residues. After removal of 5 bases from V and 0 bases from J, the junction contained 12 bases not matched to a gene. Germline loops: CDR1 SGDLS, CDR2 YYNGEE. The CDR3 loop is CASRGPRSGGSTDTQYF. For the CDR3, the DNA is TGTGCCAGCAGGGGGCCACGTTCAGGGGGTAGCACAGATACGCAGTATTTT.

This rearrangement joins TRBV6-5 to TRBJ1-6, with TRBD1 as a possible D gene (6 bases). Germline CDR1 MNHEY, CDR2 SVGAGI. V shed 6 bases and J shed 8 bases, with 14 bases lying between them. The CDR3 is made up of 14 amino acids. As DNA, the CDR3 is TGTGCCAGCAGCCCACAGGGTTTGGATTCACCCCTCCACTTT. Protein sequence: CASSPQGLDSPLHF.

This clone appeared once. The rearrangement links TRBV5-1 to TRBJ2-5; D may be TRBD2 (6 bases). The end of the DNA fits TRBJ2-7 better, so the J call may be wrong. This CDR3 comprises 14 residues. Germline V gene lookup returns CDR1 SGHRS and CDR2 YFSETQ. The CDR3 region has the DNA TGCGCCAGCAGCATCGCGGGACCGTCCTACGAGCAGTACTTC. Protein sequence: CASSIAGPSYEQYF.

There are a few counts of this clone. This chain connects TRBV11-2 to TRBJ1-2, with 7 bases lining up with TRBD1. CDR1 is SGHAT, CDR2 FQNNGV, per germline. This CDR3 is 14 amino acids long. Unmatched junction bases numbered 4, after V lost 3 bases and J lost 3 bases. For the CDR3, the DNA is TGTGCCAGCAGCTTCTCAACAGGGGACTATGGCTACACCTTC. This gives the protein CASSFSTGDYGYTF.

The V call is TRBV19, the J call TRBJ2-1, with TRBD1 matching over 7 bases. This CDR3 has 15 residues. With 3 bases clipped from V and 2 bases from J, the junction kept 4 bases outside the gene matches. Germline assignment: CDR1 LNHDA and CDR2 SQIVND (reference sequence). CDR3 loop: CASSMGTVAYNEQFF. DNA for the CDR3: TGTGCCAGTAGTATGGGGACAGTGGCCTACAATGAGCAGTTCTTC.

The chain links TRBV19 to TRBJ2-3, with D perhaps matching TRBD1 (6 bases). Germline V lookup: CDR1 LNHDA, CDR2 SQIVND (reference sequence). This CDR3 comprises 16 residues. The V end was cut by 6 bases, the J end by 1 base, with 17 bases between. The CDR3 DNA follows: TGTGCCAGTAGCCGTGCAGGGGTGTTGGGCACAGATACGCAGTATTTT. The encoded protein is CASSRAGVLGTDTQYF.

Concerning this clone: An end of the junction differs from the germline gene, which may be a read error. Additional DNA sequences in this sample encode the identical CDR3. This chain links TRBV6-1 with TRBJ1-3, with 8 bases fitting TRBD1. In germline, CDR1 is MNHNS, CDR2 SASEGT. The CDR3 totals 15 residues. The CDR3 region is CASSDRDRWRNTIYF. DNA of the CDR3: TGCGCCAGCAGTGACCGGGACAGGTGGAGGAACACCATATATTTT.

This clone was observed once. The rearrangement joins TRBV4-1 to TRBJ2-5; 12 nucleotides align to TRBD2. The CDR3 extends over 17 amino acids. J lost 4 bases, V lost 1 base, and 7 bases had no gene match. Germline CDR1 reads MGHRA; CDR2 reads YSYEKL. The CDR3 coding sequence is TGCGCCAGCAGCCAAGGGGGGCTAGCGGGGGGGCTAGAGACCCAGTACTTC. Its protein product is CASSQGGLAGGLETQYF.

This clone has only one observation. The chain recombines TRBV11-3 with TRBJ2-1; 8 bases match TRBD2. Germline V gene lookup returns CDR1 SGHNT and CDR2 YENEEA. V gave up 5 bases and J gave up 4 bases; unmatched junction bases: 4. There are 14 residues in the CDR3. The CDR3 protein is CASSISGTYNEQFF. CDR3 bases: TGTGCCAGCAGCATTAGCGGGACATACAATGAGCAGTTCTTC.

This chain connects TRBV7-9 to TRBJ2-2; D perhaps matches TRBD1 (5 bases). The V gene lost 1 base and the J gene lost 2 bases, with 8 bases spanning the gap. Germline V gives CDR1 SEHNR, CDR2 FQNEAQ (reference sequence). This CDR3 region has 15 residues. The CDR3 spells CASSLGTFNTGELFF. CDR3 in DNA: TGTGCCAGCAGCTTAGGGACATTTAACACCGGGGAGCTGTTTTTT.

This chain uses TRBV27 with TRBJ1-1; weak D call: TRBD1 (6 bases). The CDR3 has 13 residues. V was pared by 5 bases and J by 7 bases, with 14 bases between. CDR1 is MNHEY, CDR2 SMNVEV, per germline (reference sequence). CDR3 region: CASSLGTPLEAFF. CDR3 nucleotide sequence: TGTGCCAGCAGTCTAGGGACACCTCTTGAAGCTTTCTTT.

The chain joins TRBV7-3 to TRBJ2-2; D ambiguous. CDR3 length: 12 residues. Germline V CDR1 and CDR2: SGHTA, FQGTGA. V shed 1 base and J shed 6 bases, with 3 bases lying between them. CDR3 DNA: TGTGCCAGCAGCTTAAAGCCCGGGGAGCTGTTTTTT. Its protein product is CASSLKPGELFF.

The V gene is TRBV9, the J gene TRBJ1-4; possibly TRBD1 for D (5 bases). The germline CDR1 and CDR2 sequences are SGDLS and YYNGEE. V lost 3 bases to trimming and J lost 0 bases, with 6 bases between them. The CDR3 sequence is 14 residues long. Here the CDR3 DNA reads TGTGCCAGCAGCGACAGGACAACTAATGAAAAACTGTTTTTT. Translated, it gives CASSDRTTNEKLFF. Looking up the rest from reference TRBV9 and TRBJ1-4 gives the full variable domain: DSGVTQTPKHLITATGQRVTLRCSPRSGDLSVYWYQQSLDQGLQFLIQYYNGEERAKGNILERFSAQQFPDLHSELNLSSLELGDSALYFCASSDRTTNEKLFFGSGTQLSVL.

This clone showed up just a few times. J is TRBJ1-4 and V is TRBV5-5; tentative D call: TRBD1 (6 bases). The CDR3 runs to 14 residues. With 0 bases removed from V and 8 bases from J, the gap between germline ends came to 11 bases. Germline V gene lookup returns CDR1 SGHKS and CDR2 YYEKEE (reference sequence). The CDR3 DNA sequence: TGTGCCAGCAGCTTGGGCGGACAGATGGAAAAACTGTTTTTT. Translating gives CASSLGGQMEKLFF. Variable domain in full (rest from reference TRBV5-5 and TRBJ1-4): DAGVTQSPTHLIKTRGQQVTLRCSPISGHKSVSWYQQVLGQGPQFIFQYYEKEERGRGNFPDRFSARQFPNYSSELNVNALLLGDSALYLCASSLGGQMEKLFFGSGTQLSVL.

J is TRBJ2-1 and V is TRBV6-5; weak D call: TRBD2 (5 bases). V was pared by 4 bases and J by 2 bases, with 15 bases between. This CDR3 has 16 amino acids. The V gene's germline CDR1 is MNHEY and CDR2 SVGAGI. CDR3 sequence reads: CASSWKGVRTYNEQFF. As DNA, the CDR3 is TGTGCCAGCAGTTGGAAGGGAGTTAGGACCTACAATGAGCAGTTCTTC.

The CDR3 sequence: CASSQLGTGREKLFF. As DNA, the CDR3 is TGCGCCAGCAGCCAGCTCGGGACAGGGCGCGAAAAACTGTTTTTT. The rearrangement joins TRBV5-1 to TRBJ1-4; TRBD1 matches 9 bases. Germline V gives CDR1 SGHRS, CDR2 YFSETQ. V lost 4 bases and J lost 8; bases outside the gene matches: 9. This CDR3 is built from 15 residues.

J is TRBJ2-7 and V is TRBV5-1, with 7 nucleotides matching TRBD1. This CDR3 spans 16 amino acids. V dropped 0 bases and J dropped 4; count of bases not matched to a gene: 10. Germline V gives CDR1 SGHRS, CDR2 YFSETQ. The CDR3, as DNA: TGCGCCAGCAGCTTGGCCAGGAGACAGGGTTATTACGAGCAGTACTTC. Translating it yields CASSLARRQGYYEQYF.

The chain combines TRBV28 with TRBJ1-5; the D is unclear. The V and J ends lost 3 bases and 1 base respectively, with 10 bases between them. Germline V CDR1 and CDR2: MDHEN, SYDVKM. This CDR3 comprises 15 residues. CDR3 sequence: CASSFPGLSNQPQHF. CDR3 in DNA: TGTGCCAGCAGTTTTCCGGGGTTAAGCAATCAGCCCCAGCATTTT.

V is TRBV28 and J is TRBJ1-1, with D unresolved. The germline V gene encodes CDR1 MDHEN and CDR2 SYDVKM. The CDR3 totals 13 residues. Trimming removed 7 bases at V and 2 bases at J, with 11 bases between. In DNA form, the CDR3 reads TGTGCCAGCACCTCGGGTCTCAACACTGAAGCTTTCTTT. It encodes CASTSGLNTEAFF.